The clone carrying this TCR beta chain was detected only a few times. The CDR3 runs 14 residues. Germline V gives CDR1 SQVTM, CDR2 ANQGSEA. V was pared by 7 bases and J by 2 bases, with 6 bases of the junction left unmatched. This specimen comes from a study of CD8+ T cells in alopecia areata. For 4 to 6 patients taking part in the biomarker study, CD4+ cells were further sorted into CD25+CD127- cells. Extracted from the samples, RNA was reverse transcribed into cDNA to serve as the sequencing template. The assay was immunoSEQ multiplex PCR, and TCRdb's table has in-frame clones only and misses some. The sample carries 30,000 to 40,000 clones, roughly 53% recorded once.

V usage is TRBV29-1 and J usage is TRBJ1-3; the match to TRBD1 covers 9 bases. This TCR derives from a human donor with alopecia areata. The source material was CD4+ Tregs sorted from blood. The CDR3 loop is CSASRTGAGNTIYF. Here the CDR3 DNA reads TGCAGCGCCTCACGGACAGGGGCTGGAAACACCATATATTTT.